By share, the clone carrying this TCR beta chain counts as medium-sized. This record comes from a study of spatial heterogeneity in lung cancer. TCRdb re-analysed the 5' RACE reads in MiXCR, keeping a single row per CDR3 protein. The sample consists of tens of thousands of distinct CDR3 sequences, roughly 7.2% of them appearing once. The sample's time point: sample taken at primary tumor resection. From germline, CDR1 is LGHDT and CDR2 YNNKEL (reference sequence). There are 11 residues in the CDR3. Trimming removed 0 bases from V and 8 bases from J, with 4 bases in between. This clonotype was obtained from a male donor with early-stage non-small cell lung cancer. The chain links TRBV3-1 to TRBJ1-1; D not certain. Sequenced material: PBMCs, taken at surgery. DNA for the CDR3: TGTGCCAGCAGCCAAGATACAGAAGCTTTCTTT. Its protein is CASSQDTEAFF.